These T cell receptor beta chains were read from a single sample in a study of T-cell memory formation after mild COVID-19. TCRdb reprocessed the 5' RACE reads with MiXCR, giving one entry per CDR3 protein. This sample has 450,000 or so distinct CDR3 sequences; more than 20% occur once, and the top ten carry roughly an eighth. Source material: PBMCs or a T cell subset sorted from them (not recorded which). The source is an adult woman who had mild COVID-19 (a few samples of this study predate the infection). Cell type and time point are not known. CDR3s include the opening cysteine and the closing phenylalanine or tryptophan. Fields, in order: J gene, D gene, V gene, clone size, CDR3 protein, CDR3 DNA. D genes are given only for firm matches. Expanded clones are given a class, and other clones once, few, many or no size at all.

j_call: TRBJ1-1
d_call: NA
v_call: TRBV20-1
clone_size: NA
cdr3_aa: CSAKLRGATDTEAFF
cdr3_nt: TGCAGTGCTAAGTTGCGGGGGGCGACGGACACTGAAGCTTTCTTT

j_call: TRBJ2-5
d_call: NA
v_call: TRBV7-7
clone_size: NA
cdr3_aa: CASSLGKKETQYF
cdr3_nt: TGTGCCAGCAGCTTAGGAAAAAAAGAGACCCAGTACTTC

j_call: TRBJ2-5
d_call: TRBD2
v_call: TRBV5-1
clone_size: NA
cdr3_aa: CASSSQPPLGGKETQYF
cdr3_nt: TGCGCCAGCAGCTCCCAGCCCCCCCTGGGAGGGAAAGAGACCCAGTACTTC

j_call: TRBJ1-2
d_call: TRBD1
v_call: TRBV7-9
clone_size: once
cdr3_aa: CASSVPGQGENYGYTF
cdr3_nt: TGTGCCAGCAGCGTGCCGGGACAGGGGGAAAACTATGGCTACACCTTC

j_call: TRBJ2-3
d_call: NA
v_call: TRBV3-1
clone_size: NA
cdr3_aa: CASSQAGTPYEDTQYF
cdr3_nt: TGTGCCAGCAGCCAGGCCGGGACTCCGTATGAGGATACGCAGTATTTT

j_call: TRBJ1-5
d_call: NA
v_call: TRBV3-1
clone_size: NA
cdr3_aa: CASSQAGRWGQPQHF
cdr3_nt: TGTGCCAGCAGCCAAGCAGGAAGGTGGGGCCAGCCCCAGCATTTT

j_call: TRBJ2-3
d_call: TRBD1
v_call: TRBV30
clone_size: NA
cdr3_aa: CAWTSTGGYTDTQYF
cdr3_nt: TGTGCCTGGACCTCGACAGGGGGCTACACAGATACGCAGTATTTT

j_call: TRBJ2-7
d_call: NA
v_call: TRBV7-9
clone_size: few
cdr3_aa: CASSPRDSAYEQYF
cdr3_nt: TGTGCCAGCAGCCCCCGGGACTCAGCCTACGAGCAGTACTTC

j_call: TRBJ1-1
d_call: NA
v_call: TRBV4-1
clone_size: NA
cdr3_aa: CASSPQGTTWTEAFF
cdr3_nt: TGCGCCAGCAGCCCGCAGGGGACAACGTGGACTGAAGCTTTCTTT

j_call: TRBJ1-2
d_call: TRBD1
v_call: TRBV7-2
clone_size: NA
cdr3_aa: CASSLWTGNQGYTF
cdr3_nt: TGTGCCAGCAGCTTATGGACAGGGAACCAGGGCTACACCTTC

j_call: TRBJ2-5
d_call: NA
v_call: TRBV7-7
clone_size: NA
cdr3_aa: CASSREYQGTQYF
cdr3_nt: TGTGCCAGCAGCCGGGAATATCAGGGGACCCAGTACTTC

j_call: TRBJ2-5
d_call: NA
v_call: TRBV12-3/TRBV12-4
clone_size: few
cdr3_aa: CASSAPKGGWMRAGQETQYF
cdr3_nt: TGTGCCAGCAGTGCCCCCAAGGGTGGGTGGATGCGGGCAGGGCAAGAGACCCAGTACTTC

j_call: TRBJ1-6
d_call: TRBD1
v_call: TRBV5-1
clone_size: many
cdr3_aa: CASSLRTGKDSPLHF
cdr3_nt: TGCGCCAGCAGTCTACGGACAGGGAAAGACTCACCCCTCCACTTT

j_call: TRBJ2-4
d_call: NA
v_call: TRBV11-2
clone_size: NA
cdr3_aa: CASSLDPGLSLAKNIQYF
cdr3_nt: TGTGCCAGCAGCTTAGATCCGGGCCTGTCCCTAGCCAAAAACATTCAGTACTTC

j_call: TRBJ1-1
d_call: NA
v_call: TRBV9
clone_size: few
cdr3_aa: CASSAGPGSSTEAFF
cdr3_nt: TGTGCCAGCAGCGCGGGACCGGGTTCGAGCACTGAAGCTTTCTTT

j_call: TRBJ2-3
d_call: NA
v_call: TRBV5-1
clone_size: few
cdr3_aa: CASRDYQTDTQYF
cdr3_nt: TGCGCCAGCAGGGACTACCAGACAGATACGCAGTATTTT

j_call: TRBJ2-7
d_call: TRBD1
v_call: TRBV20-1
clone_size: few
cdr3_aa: CSASGQVLAYEQYF
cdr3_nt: TGCAGTGCTAGTGGACAGGTTCTTGCCTACGAGCAGTACTTC

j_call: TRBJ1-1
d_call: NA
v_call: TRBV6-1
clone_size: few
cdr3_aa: CASSEAPGKTEAFF
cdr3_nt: TGTGCCAGCAGTGAAGCGCCGGGTAAGACTGAAGCTTTCTTT

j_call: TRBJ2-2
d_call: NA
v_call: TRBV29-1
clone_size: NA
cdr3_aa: CSVWPNTGELFF
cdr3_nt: TGCAGCGTTTGGCCGAACACCGGGGAGCTGTTTTTT

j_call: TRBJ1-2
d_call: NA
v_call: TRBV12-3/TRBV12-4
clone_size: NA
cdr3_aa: CASSARGPTYGYTF
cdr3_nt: TGTGCCAGCAGTGCCCGGGGGCCGACGTATGGCTACACCTTC

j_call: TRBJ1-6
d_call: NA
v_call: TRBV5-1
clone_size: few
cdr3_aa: CASSLTGGGADSPLHF
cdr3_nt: TGCGCCAGCAGCTTAACCGGGGGTGGTGCCGATTCACCCCTCCACTTT

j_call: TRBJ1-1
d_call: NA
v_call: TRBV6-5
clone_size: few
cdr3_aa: CASKQGVGRTEAFF
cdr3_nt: TGTGCCAGCAAGCAAGGGGTGGGGCGGACTGAAGCTTTCTTT

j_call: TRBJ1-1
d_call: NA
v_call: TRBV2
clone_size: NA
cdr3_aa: CASSVGLSTEAFF
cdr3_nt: TGTGCCAGCAGTGTGGGGTTGAGCACTGAAGCTTTCTTT

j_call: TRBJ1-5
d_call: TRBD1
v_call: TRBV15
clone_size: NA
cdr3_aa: CATSRGAGGSRGNQPQHF
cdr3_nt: TGTGCCACCAGCAGAGGTGCAGGGGGGTCTAGGGGCAATCAGCCCCAGCATTTT